A selection of T cell receptor beta chains follows, all from one sample in a study of memory CD4+ T cells and cytomegalovirus serostatus. Libraries were prepared by immunoSEQ multiplex PCR; TCRdb keeps only in-frame clonotypes and omits some of them. The table records tens of thousands of clones, over 65% of them present only once. The source material was memory CD4+ T cells from blood. The receptors were sampled from an adult in good health and CMV-seronegative. Each CDR3 is given with its conserved first and last residue. Fields, in order: clone size, J gene, V gene, D gene, CDR3 protein. A D gene is named only where the DNA matches it firmly. Size is omitted from some rows. Given values are once, few, many or a class for expanded clones.

abundance: few
j_gene: TRBJ1-1
v_gene: TRBV5-1
d_gene: TRBD1
CDR3aa: CASSSTGGAGIGEAFF

abundance: NA
j_gene: TRBJ2-7
v_gene: TRBV4-1
d_gene: TRBD2
CDR3aa: CASSQELAGLYEQYF

abundance: NA
j_gene: TRBJ1-1
v_gene: TRBV28
d_gene: TRBD1
CDR3aa: CASRIQGPGAFF

abundance: NA
j_gene: TRBJ1-1
v_gene: TRBV12-5
d_gene: NA
CDR3aa: CASGLGLSGNTEAFF

abundance: NA
j_gene: TRBJ2-7
v_gene: TRBV28
d_gene: NA
CDR3aa: CASRGQYEQYF

abundance: NA
j_gene: TRBJ2-3
v_gene: TRBV7-2
d_gene: NA
CDR3aa: CASSKSVGDTQYF

abundance: few
j_gene: TRBJ2-1
v_gene: TRBV4-1
d_gene: TRBD1
CDR3aa: CASNKGADTSYNEQFF

abundance: NA
j_gene: TRBJ1-2
v_gene: TRBV6-1
d_gene: NA
CDR3aa: CASSRQMIDYGYTF

abundance: NA
j_gene: TRBJ1-2
v_gene: TRBV5-5
d_gene: NA
CDR3aa: CASSQQAESFYGYTF

abundance: NA
j_gene: TRBJ1-4
v_gene: TRBV30
d_gene: TRBD1
CDR3aa: CAWSSGGAREKLFF

abundance: NA
j_gene: TRBJ2-3
v_gene: TRBV20-1
d_gene: NA
CDR3aa: CSARDLSTQYF

abundance: NA
j_gene: TRBJ2-7
v_gene: TRBV5-1
d_gene: NA
CDR3aa: CASSSPISAGTSQSYEQYF

abundance: NA
j_gene: TRBJ1-5
v_gene: TRBV5-1
d_gene: TRBD1
CDR3aa: CASSFGQGANQPQHF

abundance: NA
j_gene: TRBJ1-1
v_gene: TRBV6-5
d_gene: NA
CDR3aa: CASTSVNTEAFF

abundance: few
j_gene: TRBJ2-1
v_gene: TRBV28
d_gene: NA
CDR3aa: CASRLGTTNEQFF

abundance: NA
j_gene: TRBJ1-3
v_gene: TRBV2
d_gene: NA
CDR3aa: CASSSRPTSVAGNTIYF

abundance: NA
j_gene: TRBJ2-3
v_gene: TRBV20-1
d_gene: TRBD1
CDR3aa: CSATTGTGWYF

abundance: NA
j_gene: TRBJ2-1
v_gene: TRBV2
d_gene: TRBD2
CDR3aa: CASSAQLAGFYNEQFF

abundance: NA
j_gene: TRBJ1-5
v_gene: TRBV15
d_gene: NA
CDR3aa: CATSRDRGHQLNQPQHF

abundance: NA
j_gene: TRBJ1-1
v_gene: TRBV18
d_gene: TRBD1
CDR3aa: CASSPLPGGATEAFF

abundance: once
j_gene: TRBJ1-5
v_gene: TRBV7-2
d_gene: NA
CDR3aa: CASSPYSTLNGNQPQHF

abundance: NA
j_gene: TRBJ1-4
v_gene: TRBV4-1
d_gene: TRBD1
CDR3aa: CASSRGQGGGNEKLFF

abundance: NA
j_gene: TRBJ1-2
v_gene: TRBV4-1
d_gene: NA
CDR3aa: CASSLPGKGFGYTF

abundance: few
j_gene: TRBJ1-2
v_gene: TRBV7-9
d_gene: TRBD1
CDR3aa: CASSPSTGRDYGYTF

abundance: NA
j_gene: TRBJ2-7
v_gene: TRBV5-5
d_gene: TRBD1
CDR3aa: CASNQGTGEEQYF

abundance: NA
j_gene: TRBJ1-5
v_gene: TRBV19
d_gene: NA
CDR3aa: CASSIVGGAGNQPQHF

abundance: few
j_gene: TRBJ2-6
v_gene: TRBV27
d_gene: TRBD1
CDR3aa: CASRLAQGDPGANVLTF

abundance: NA
j_gene: TRBJ1-6
v_gene: TRBV4-1
d_gene: NA
CDR3aa: CASSQVITGTKNSPLHF

abundance: NA
j_gene: TRBJ1-5
v_gene: TRBV30
d_gene: NA
CDR3aa: CAWSVSGNQPQHF

abundance: NA
j_gene: TRBJ2-5
v_gene: TRBV5-4
d_gene: TRBD1
CDR3aa: CASSYYRQGRGETQYF

abundance: NA
j_gene: TRBJ1-6
v_gene: TRBV7-9
d_gene: NA
CDR3aa: CASGDNSPLHF

abundance: NA
j_gene: TRBJ1-2
v_gene: TRBV27
d_gene: NA
CDR3aa: CASAKDSLIYGYTF

abundance: NA
j_gene: TRBJ1-4
v_gene: TRBV7-9
d_gene: NA
CDR3aa: CASTRSEKLFF

abundance: few
j_gene: TRBJ2-5
v_gene: TRBV7-2
d_gene: NA
CDR3aa: CASSRGRETQYF

abundance: once
j_gene: TRBJ1-4
v_gene: TRBV4-2
d_gene: NA
CDR3aa: CASSQPGLSSTNEKLFF

abundance: NA
j_gene: TRBJ1-5
v_gene: TRBV7-9
d_gene: NA
CDR3aa: CASSLTGNQPQHF

abundance: NA
j_gene: TRBJ2-2
v_gene: TRBV2
d_gene: NA
CDR3aa: CASSETSRAGELFF

abundance: NA
j_gene: TRBJ1-2
v_gene: TRBV5-6
d_gene: TRBD1
CDR3aa: CASSHLAGGNGYTF

abundance: NA
j_gene: TRBJ1-1
v_gene: TRBV5-6
d_gene: NA
CDR3aa: CASSLVDSLEAFF